This TCR beta chain was sequenced during a study of T-cell memory formation after mild COVID-19 (dated by TCRdb to 2020 to 2022). Some background on the complete study: TCR sequence clusters from the two donors were found to be largely donor specific. T-cell clones expanding and contracting after mild COVID-19 in a couple of donors were tracked by longitudinal TCRalpha and TCRbeta repertoire sequencing. Two young, previously healthy adult volunteers, one female and one male, were included in the cohort.

The sequencer was an Illumina NovaSeq 6000. cDNA libraries for TCRalpha and TCRbeta were prepared by 5'RACE using constant-segment primers, with sample barcodes and unique molecular identifiers added. RNA was extracted from every sample with Trizol reagent. The libraries were amplified in two PCR steps, and the second step added a second sample barcode and Illumina TruSeq adapters. Sequencing of libraries was performed on an Illumina NovaSeq with 2 x 150 bp paired-end reads. Per the source publication's procedure: The reads were demultiplexed and collapsed into UMI-guided consensus sequences using migec v1.2.7. Using mixcr v2.1.11, the UMI consensuses were aligned to TRA and TRB V and J templates and assembled into clonotypes. Expanded or contracted clonotypes were those called significant by both edgeR and NoisET, with noise models trained on biological replicates. For edgeR calls, the thresholds were a false discovery rate-adjusted p below 0.01 and a log2 fold-change of 1. PCA with hierarchical clustering of max-normalized trajectories of the 1000 most abundant clonotypes was used as exploratory dynamics analysis. Separately sequenced CD4+ and CD8+ repertoires were used to assign a CD4 or CD8 phenotype to each responding clone. Clones were called with MiXCR by TCRdb after fastp trimmed the public reads at Q25, and only in-frame beta chains were retained. Each entry is one CDR3 protein sequence, shown with its most common DNA and genes. These V and J calls derive from TCRdb rather than the authors' analysis. This sample gives around 210,000 distinct CDR3 sequences in total; 9% to 10% of them show up just once. The ten top clones hold roughly 4% of the sample.

Ficoll-Paque density gradient centrifugation was used to isolate PBMCs. Study-level results and caveats: Whether the second-wave clones peaking on day 37 were SARS-CoV-2 specific was not confirmed. Only two mild cases were covered in the study, and larger cohorts including severe cases with pre-infection samples were considered necessary. The detection of some responding clones in pre-infection memory suggests that pre-existing cross-reactive memory T cells joined the SARS-CoV-2 response. Contracting CD4+ clones appeared mostly in the CM and EM memory subsets, whereas CD8+ clones were enriched in EMRA. Clones contracting from day 15 to 85 had balanced CD4/CD8 phenotypes, while a second wave expanding from day 15 to 37 was biased towards CD4+.

The CDR3 goes from the cysteine to the phenylalanine over 14 residues. Only CDR3 DNA remains: 42 bases, in frame from the first base. V drops 2 bases and J drops 7 bases, leaving 9 bases in between. From the germline V gene, CDR1 is KGHSH and CDR2 is LQKENI. Concerning this clonotype itself: Which antigen it targets is not known. Base qualities are not provided; no much larger clone lies one nucleotide away.

Sequenced: PBMCs or a T cell subset sorted from them (not recorded which). The source of this sequence is a man aged 18 to 35 who had mild COVID-19 (a few samples of this study predate the infection). The sample titles of this study are shuffled in the database, so cell type and time point are left out; the donor was told from shared clones. The sequence joins TRBV18 to TRBJ1-6; there is no confident call for the D gene. The bases read TGTGCCAGCTCACCAGCGCCGGTCAATTCACCCCTCCACTTT. This is translated as CASSPAPVNSPLHF.